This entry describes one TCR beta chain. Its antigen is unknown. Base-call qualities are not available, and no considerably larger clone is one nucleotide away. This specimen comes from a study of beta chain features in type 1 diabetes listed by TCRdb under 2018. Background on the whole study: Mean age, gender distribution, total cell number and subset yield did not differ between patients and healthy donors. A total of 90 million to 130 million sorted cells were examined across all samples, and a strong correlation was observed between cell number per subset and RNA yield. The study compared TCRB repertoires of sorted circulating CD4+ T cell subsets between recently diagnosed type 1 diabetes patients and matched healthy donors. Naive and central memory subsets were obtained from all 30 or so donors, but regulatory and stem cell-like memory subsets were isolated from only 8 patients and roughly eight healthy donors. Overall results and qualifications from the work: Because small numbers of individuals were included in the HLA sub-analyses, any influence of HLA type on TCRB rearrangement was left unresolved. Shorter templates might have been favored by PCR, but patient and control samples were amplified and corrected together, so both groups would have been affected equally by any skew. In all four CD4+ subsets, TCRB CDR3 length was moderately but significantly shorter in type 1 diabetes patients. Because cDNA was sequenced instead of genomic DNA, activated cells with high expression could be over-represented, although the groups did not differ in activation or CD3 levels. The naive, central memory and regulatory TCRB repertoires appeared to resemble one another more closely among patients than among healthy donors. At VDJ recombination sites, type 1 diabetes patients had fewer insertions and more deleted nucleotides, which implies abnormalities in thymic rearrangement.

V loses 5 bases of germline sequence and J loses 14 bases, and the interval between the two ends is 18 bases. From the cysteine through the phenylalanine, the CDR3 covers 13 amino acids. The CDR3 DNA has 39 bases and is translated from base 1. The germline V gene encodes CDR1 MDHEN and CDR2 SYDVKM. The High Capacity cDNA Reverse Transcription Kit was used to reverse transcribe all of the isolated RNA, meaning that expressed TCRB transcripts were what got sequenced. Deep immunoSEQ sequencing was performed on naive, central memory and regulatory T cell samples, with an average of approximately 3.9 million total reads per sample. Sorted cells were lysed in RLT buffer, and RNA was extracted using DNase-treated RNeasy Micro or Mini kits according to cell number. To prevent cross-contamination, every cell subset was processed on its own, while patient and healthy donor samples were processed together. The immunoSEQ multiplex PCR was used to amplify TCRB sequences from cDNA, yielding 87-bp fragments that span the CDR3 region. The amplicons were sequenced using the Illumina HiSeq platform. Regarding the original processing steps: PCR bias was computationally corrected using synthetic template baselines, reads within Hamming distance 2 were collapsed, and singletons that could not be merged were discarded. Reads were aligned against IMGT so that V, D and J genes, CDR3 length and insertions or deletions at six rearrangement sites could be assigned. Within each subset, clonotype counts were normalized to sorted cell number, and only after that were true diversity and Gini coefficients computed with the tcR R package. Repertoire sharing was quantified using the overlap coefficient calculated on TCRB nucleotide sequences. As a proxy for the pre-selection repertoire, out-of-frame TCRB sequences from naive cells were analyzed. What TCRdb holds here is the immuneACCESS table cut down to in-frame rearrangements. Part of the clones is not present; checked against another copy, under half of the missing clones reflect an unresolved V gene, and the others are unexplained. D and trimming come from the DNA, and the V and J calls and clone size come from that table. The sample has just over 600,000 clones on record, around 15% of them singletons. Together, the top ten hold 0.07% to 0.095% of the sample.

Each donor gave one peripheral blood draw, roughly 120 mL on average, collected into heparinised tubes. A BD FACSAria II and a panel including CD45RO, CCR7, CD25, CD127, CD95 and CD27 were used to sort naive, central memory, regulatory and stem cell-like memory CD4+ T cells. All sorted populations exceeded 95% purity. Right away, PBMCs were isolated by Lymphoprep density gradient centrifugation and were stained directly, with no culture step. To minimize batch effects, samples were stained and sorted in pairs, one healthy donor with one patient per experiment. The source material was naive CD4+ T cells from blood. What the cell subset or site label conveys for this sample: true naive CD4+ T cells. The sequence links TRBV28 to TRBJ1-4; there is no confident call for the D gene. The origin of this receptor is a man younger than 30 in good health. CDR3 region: CASSLRAPEVLFF. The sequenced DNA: TGTGCCAGCAGTCTCCGGGCCCCGGAAGTCCTGTTTTTT. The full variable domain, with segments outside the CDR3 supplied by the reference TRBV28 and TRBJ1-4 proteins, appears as DVKVTQSSRYLVKRTGEKVFLECVQDMDHENMFWYRQDPGLGLRLIYFSYDVKMKEKGDIPEGYSVSREKKERFSLILESASTNQTSMYLCASSLRAPEVLFFGSGTQLSVL.